The present entry profiles one T cell receptor beta chain with its context. The data originate from a study of blood T cell repertoires in COVID-19. Across the whole study: Acute-phase and convalescent COVID-19 samples originated in the United States, Italy and Spain.

Trimming took off 2 bases at V and 1 base at J, with 11 bases between the two ends. This CDR3 has 15 amino acids. Germline values: CDR1 SNHLY, CDR2 FYNNEI. The data were produced by immunoSEQ multiplex PCR, yet TCRdb's version contains in-frame clones alone and is incomplete. The sample lists about 56,000 clones; nearly 90% were seen once. The chain employs TRBV2 and TRBJ1-2; D gene uncertain. The sample consisted of peripheral blood. The TCR originated in a woman aged 55 to 70 with COVID-19, enrolled during active disease. CDR3 loop: CASSEMHNYNYGYTF. CDR3 nucleotides: TGTGCCAGCAGTGAAATGCACAATTATAACTATGGCTACACCTTC.